This is a list of T cell receptor beta chains from one sample in a study of blood T cell repertoires in COVID-19. The repertoire was sequenced with immunoSEQ multiplex PCR; TCRdb's copy has only in-frame clones and lacks some. The sample includes approximately 320,000 clones, roughly nine tenths of them seen just once. Sequencing input: PBMCs or T cells enriched from blood (not recorded which). Receptor source: a man between 60 and 75 years old who had recovered from COVID-19. CDR3s include the opening cysteine and the closing phenylalanine or tryptophan. D genes are given only for firm matches. The size field is filled for only some rows; it gives once, few, many or a size class.

j_call	d_call	clone_size	v_call	cdr3_length	cdr3_nt	cdr3_aa
TRBJ1-4	NA	NA	TRBV6-5	12	TGTGCCAGCGGGGGCGTTAATGAAAAACTGTTTTTT	CASGGVNEKLFF
TRBJ2-5	TRBD2	NA	TRBV19	15	TGTGCCAGTAGTACGGCGAGCGGGGATAGTCGGACCCAGTACTTC	CASSTASGDSRTQYF
TRBJ2-3	TRBD2	once	TRBV5-5	15	TGTGCCAGCAGCTTGACAAGCGGGGGGTTAGATACGCAGTATTTT	CASSLTSGGLDTQYF
TRBJ2-2	TRBD2	NA	TRBV24-1	20	TGTGCCACCAGTGACGCCACGGGGCTAGCGGGAGGCCCGAACACCGGGGAGCTGTTTTTT	CATSDATGLAGGPNTGELFF
TRBJ1-1	TRBD1	NA	TRBV29-1	15	TGCAGCGTTGCCGGGACAGGGGGAATGAACACTGAAGCTTTCTTT	CSVAGTGGMNTEAFF
TRBJ2-7	NA	NA	TRBV5-5	16	TGTGCCAGCAGCGCGACAGGTACACTCACTATTTACGAGCAGTACTTC	CASSATGTLTIYEQYF
TRBJ1-1	NA	NA	TRBV14	16	TGTGCCAGCAGCCAAGATATCGGACAGTTGAACACTGAAGCTTTCTTT	CASSQDIGQLNTEAFF
TRBJ1-2	NA	few	TRBV6-5	13	TGTGCCAGCACCAACTTAGGACAGTATGGCTACACCTTC	CASTNLGQYGYTF
TRBJ1-1	NA	NA	TRBV11-2	14	TGTGCCAGCAGCTTAGTAGGGACATTCACTGAAGCTTTCTTT	CASSLVGTFTEAFF
TRBJ2-7	TRBD1	NA	TRBV7-6	16	TGTGCCAGCAGCCTAGAGGGACAGGTGGGCTCCTACGAGCAGTACTTC	CASSLEGQVGSYEQYF
TRBJ2-5	TRBD2	NA	TRBV2	14	TGTGCCAGCAGACAGGGACTAGCGGGAGGGGGGGTTGACTTC	CASRQGLAGGGVDF
TRBJ2-7	NA	NA	TRBV30	13	TGTGCCTGGAGTGTGTCAGTGACCTACGAGCAGTACTTC	CAWSVSVTYEQYF
TRBJ2-1	NA	NA	TRBV20-1	11	TGCAGTGTTAGCGGTTACAATGAGCAGTTCTTC	CSVSGYNEQFF
TRBJ2-7	TRBD1	NA	TRBV13	14	TGTGCCAGCAGCGTGGACAGGGGGCTCGACGAGCAGTACTTC	CASSVDRGLDEQYF
TRBJ2-5	TRBD2	NA	TRBV30	15	TGTGCCTGGAGTGGGACTAGCGGGGCCCAAGAGACCCAGTACTTC	CAWSGTSGAQETQYF
TRBJ1-5	TRBD1	NA	TRBV16	17	TGTGCCAGCAGCCAATCCCCCAGGGGGTATAGCAATCAGCCCCAGCATTTT	CASSQSPRGYSNQPQHF
TRBJ2-7	TRBD1	few	TRBV14	15	TGTGCCAGCAGCCAAGAAGGCAGGGGGACCTACGAGCAGTACTTC	CASSQEGRGTYEQYF
TRBJ1-6	NA	few	TRBV4-1	15	TGCGCCAGCAGCCGGTCACAGGCGACTAATTCACCCCTCCACTTT	CASSRSQATNSPLHF
TRBJ1-1	NA	once	TRBV30	12	TGTGCCTGGAGTGTACAGGGCAGGCGAGCTTTCTTT	CAWSVQGRRAFF
TRBJ1-5	TRBD1	NA	TRBV18	18	TGTGCCAGCTCACCACCGCGACAGGGCCTGAACGGTAATCAGCCCCAGCATTTT	CASSPPRQGLNGNQPQHF
TRBJ1-5	TRBD1	few	TRBV12-3/TRBV12-4	13	TGTGCCAGCGGACAGGATAGCAATCAGCCCCAGCATTTT	CASGQDSNQPQHF
TRBJ2-2	NA	NA	TRBV4-1	14	TGCGCCAGCAGCCAAGAAAGGGGGGGCGGGGAGCTGTTTTTT	CASSQERGGGELFF